Detailed here is one TCR beta chain. Antigen: not known. V was shortened by 8 bases and J by 9 bases, with 20 bases between the two germline ends. The V gene's germline CDR1 is MNHEY and CDR2 SVGAGI. The CDR3 runs to 14 residues. A process of 5'RACE template switching, which added a universal primer site and UMIs, was used to make TCR cDNA. Using its own MiXCR run on the 5' RACE reads, TCRdb lists one record per CDR3 protein. The table lists over 250,000 distinct CDR3 sequences, roughly 4.3% of them singletons. The data derive from a study of T cells after yellow fever vaccination. Study-level results: A large majority of primary-vaccination clones showed up again after the booster (96% CD4, around 90% CD8). Abundant clonotypes (contaminants from the bulk population) could be present in FACS-sorted repertoires.

This chain uses TRBV6-5 with TRBJ2-1; tentative D call: TRBD2 (6 bases). Specimen: PBMCs, collected 5 days after the yellow fever booster vaccination. The source is a man between 18 and 29 years old who received the YFV17D yellow fever vaccine. CDR3 in DNA: TGTGCCAGCTCTGCGACTAGTAGTCTGGGTGAGCAGTTCTTC. As protein: CASSATSSLGEQFF.